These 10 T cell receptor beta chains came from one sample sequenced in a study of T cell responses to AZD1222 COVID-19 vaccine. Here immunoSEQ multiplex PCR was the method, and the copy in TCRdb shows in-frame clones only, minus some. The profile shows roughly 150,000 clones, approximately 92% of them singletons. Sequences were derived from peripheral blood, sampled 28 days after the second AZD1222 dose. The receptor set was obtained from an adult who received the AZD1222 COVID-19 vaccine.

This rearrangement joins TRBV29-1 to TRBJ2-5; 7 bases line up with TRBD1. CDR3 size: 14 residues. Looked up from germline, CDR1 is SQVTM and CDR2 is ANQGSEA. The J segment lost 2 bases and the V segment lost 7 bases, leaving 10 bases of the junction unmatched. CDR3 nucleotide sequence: TGCAGCGCAAAGGACAGGTTACGACAAGAGACCCAGTACTTC. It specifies CSAKDRLRQETQYF.

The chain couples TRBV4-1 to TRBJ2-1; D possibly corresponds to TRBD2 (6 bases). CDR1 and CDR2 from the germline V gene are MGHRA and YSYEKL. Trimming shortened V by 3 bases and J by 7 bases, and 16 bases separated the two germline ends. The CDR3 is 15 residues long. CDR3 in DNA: TGCGCCAGCAGCCAGGTCCAGGGACTGCCAAATGAGCAGTTCTTC. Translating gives CASSQVQGLPNEQFF.

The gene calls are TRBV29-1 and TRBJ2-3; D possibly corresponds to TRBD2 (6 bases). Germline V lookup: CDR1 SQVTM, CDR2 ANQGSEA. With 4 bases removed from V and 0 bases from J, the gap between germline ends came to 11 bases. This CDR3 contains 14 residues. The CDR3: CSVAPGGSTDTQYF. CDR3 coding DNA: TGCAGCGTTGCGCCCGGGGGTAGCACAGATACGCAGTATTTT.

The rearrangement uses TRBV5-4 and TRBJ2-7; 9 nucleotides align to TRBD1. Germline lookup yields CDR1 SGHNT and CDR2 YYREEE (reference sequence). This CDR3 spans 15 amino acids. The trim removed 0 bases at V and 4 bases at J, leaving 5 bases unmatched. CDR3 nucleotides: TGTGCCAGCAGCTTGGGAACAGGGGGCGGATACGAGCAGTACTTC. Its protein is CASSLGTGGGYEQYF.

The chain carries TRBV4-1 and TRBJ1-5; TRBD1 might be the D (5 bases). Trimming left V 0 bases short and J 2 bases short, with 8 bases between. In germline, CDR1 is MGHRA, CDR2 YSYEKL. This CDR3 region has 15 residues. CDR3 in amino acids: CASSQDTGGNQPQHF. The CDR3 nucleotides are TGCGCCAGCAGCCAAGATACAGGAGGCAATCAGCCCCAGCATTTT.

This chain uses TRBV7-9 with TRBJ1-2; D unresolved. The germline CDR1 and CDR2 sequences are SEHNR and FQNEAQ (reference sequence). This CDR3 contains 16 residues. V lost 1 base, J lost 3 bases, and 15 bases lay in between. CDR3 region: CASSLDRGGLYYGYTF. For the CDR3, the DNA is TGTGCCAGCAGCTTAGACCGAGGCGGTTTGTACTATGGCTACACCTTC.

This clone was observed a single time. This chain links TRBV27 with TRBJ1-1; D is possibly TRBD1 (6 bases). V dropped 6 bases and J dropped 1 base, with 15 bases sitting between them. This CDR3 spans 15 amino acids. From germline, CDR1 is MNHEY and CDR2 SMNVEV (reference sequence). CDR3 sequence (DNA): TGTGCCAGCAGCGAAGTGGGGGGCGCGAACACTGAAGCTTTCTTT. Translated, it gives CASSEVGGANTEAFF.

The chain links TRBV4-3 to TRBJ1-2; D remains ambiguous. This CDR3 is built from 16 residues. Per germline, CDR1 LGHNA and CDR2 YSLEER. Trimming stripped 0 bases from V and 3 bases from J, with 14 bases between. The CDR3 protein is CASSQEGSPRDYGYTF. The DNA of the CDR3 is TGCGCCAGCAGCCAAGAGGGGTCCCCGAGGGACTATGGCTACACCTTC.

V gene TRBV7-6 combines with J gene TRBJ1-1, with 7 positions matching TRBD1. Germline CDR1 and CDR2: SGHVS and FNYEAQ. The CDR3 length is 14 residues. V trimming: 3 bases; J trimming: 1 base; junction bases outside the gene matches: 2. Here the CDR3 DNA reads TGTGCCAGCAGCTTCCAGGGGGAGAACACTGAAGCTTTCTTT. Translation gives CASSFQGENTEAFF.

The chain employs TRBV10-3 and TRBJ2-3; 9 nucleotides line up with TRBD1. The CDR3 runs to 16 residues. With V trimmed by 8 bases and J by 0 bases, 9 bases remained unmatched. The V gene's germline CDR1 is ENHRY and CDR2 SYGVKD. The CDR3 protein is CAIRDREQSSTDTQYF. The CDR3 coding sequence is TGTGCCATCCGGGACAGGGAACAAAGCAGCACAGATACGCAGTATTTT.